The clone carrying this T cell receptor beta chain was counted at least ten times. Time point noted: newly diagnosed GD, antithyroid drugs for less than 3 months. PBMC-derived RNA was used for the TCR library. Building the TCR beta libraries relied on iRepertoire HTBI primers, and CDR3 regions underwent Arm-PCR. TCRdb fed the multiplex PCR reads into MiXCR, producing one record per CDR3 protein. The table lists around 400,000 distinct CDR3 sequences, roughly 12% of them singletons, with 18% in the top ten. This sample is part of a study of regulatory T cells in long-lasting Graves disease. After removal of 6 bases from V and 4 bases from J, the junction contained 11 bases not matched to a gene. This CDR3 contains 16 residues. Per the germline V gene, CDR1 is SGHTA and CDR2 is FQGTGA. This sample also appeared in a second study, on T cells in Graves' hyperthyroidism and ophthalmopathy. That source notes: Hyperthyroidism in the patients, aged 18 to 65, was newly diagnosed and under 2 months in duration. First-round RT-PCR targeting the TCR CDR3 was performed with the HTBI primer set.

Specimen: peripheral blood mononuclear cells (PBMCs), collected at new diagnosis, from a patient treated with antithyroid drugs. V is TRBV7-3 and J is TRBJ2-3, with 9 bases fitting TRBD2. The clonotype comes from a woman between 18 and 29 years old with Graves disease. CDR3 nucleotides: TGTGCCAGCAGTCCTACAAGAGCGGGGGGTGCAGATACGCAGTATTTT. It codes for CASSPTRAGGADTQYF.